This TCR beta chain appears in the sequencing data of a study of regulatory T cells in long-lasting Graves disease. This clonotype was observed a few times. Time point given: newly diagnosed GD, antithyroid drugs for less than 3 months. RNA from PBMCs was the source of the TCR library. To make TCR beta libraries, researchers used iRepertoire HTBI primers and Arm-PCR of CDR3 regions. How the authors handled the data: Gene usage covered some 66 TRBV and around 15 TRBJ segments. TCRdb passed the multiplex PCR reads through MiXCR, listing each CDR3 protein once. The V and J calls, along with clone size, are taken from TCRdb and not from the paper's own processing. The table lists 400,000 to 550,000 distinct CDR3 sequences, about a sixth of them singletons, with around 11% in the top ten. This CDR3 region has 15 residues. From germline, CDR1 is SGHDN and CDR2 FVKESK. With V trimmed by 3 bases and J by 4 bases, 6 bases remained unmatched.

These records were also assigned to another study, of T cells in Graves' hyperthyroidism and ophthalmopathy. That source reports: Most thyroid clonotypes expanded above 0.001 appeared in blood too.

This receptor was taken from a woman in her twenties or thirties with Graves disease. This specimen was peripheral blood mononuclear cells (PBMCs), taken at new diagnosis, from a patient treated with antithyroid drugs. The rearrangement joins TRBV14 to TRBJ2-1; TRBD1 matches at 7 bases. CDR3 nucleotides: TGTGCCAGCAGCCACCCTGAGGGGGCGTACAATGAGCAGTTCTTC. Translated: CASSHPEGAYNEQFF.